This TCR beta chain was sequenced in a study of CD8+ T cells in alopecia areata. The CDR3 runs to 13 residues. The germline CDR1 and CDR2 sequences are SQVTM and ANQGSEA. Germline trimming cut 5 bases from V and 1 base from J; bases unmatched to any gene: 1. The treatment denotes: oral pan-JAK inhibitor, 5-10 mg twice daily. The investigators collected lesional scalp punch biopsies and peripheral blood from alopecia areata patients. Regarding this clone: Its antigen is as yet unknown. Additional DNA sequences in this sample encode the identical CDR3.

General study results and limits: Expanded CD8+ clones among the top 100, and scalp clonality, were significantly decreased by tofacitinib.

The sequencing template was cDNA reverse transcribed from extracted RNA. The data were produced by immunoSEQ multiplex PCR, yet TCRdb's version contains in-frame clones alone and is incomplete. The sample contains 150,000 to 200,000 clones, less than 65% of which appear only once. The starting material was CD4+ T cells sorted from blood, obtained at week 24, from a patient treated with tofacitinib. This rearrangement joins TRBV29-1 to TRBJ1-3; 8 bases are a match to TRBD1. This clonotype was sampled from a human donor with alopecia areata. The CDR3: CSVRTGSGNTIYF. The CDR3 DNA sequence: TGCAGCGTTAGGACAGGGTCTGGAAACACCATATATTTT.